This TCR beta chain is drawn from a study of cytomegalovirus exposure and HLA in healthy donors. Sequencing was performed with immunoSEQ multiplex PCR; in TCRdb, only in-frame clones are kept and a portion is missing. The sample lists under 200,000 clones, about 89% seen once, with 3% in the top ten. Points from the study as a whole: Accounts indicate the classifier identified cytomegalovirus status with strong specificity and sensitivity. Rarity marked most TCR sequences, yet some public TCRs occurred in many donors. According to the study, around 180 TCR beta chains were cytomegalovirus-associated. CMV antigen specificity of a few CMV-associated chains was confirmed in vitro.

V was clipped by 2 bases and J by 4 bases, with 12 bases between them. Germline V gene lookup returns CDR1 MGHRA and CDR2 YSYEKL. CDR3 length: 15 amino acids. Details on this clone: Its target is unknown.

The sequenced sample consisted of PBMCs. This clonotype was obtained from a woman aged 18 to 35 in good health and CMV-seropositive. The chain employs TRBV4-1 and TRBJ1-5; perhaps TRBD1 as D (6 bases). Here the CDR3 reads CASSQLGGDNQPQHF. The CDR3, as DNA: TGCGCCAGCAGCCAACTAGGGGGGGATAATCAGCCCCAGCATTTT.